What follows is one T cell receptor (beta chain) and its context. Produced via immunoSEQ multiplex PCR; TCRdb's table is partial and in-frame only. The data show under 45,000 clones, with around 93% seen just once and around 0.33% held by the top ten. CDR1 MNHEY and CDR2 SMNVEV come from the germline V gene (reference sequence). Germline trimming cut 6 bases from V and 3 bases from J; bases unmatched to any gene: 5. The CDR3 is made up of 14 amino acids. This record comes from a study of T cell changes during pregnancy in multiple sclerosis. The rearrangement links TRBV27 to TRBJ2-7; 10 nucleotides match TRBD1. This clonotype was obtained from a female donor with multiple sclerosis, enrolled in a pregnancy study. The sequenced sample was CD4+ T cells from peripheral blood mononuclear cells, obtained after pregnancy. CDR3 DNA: TGTGCCAGCAGCCCGGGACAGGGGTTCTACGAGCAGTACTTC. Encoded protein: CASSPGQGFYEQYF.